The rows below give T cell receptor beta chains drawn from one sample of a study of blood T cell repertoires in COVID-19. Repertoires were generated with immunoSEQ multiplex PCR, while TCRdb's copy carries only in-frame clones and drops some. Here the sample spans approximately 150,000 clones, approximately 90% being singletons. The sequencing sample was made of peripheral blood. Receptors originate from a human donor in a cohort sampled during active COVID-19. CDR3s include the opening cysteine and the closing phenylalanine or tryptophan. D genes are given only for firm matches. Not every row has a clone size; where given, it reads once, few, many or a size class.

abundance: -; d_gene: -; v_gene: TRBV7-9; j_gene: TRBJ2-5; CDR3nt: TGTGCCAGCAGCTTAGGGGGAACGGGGGATATTTTAGAGACCCAGTACTTC; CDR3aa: CASSLGGTGDILETQYF
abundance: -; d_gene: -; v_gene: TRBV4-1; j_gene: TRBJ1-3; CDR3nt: TGCGCCAGCAGCCAAGATCGGGGGGGTGGAAACACCATATATTTT; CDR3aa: CASSQDRGGGNTIYF
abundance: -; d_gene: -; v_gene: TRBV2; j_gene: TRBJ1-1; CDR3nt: TGTGCCAGCGCAGGGAACCCGAACACTGAAGCTTTCTTT; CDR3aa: CASAGNPNTEAFF
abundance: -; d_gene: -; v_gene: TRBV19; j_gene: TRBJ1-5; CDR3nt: TGTGCCAGTAGTTTCCGACAGTCCCATCAGCCCCAGCATTTT; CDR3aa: CASSFRQSHQPQHF
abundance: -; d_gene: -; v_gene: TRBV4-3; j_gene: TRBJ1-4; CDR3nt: TGCGCCAGCAGGAAGGGGCAGGGCCCGGGTGAAAAACTGTTTTTT; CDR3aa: CASRKGQGPGEKLFF
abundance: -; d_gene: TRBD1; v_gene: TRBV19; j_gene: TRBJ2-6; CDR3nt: TGTGCCAGTAGCAGTCAGGGGGCGGGGGCCAACGTCCTGACTTTC; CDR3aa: CASSSQGAGANVLTF
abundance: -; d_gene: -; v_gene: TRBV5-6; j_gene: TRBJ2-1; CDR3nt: TGTGCCAGCAGCAGGTACAGGGTCCTCTACTCCTACAATGAGCAGTTCTTC; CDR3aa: CASSRYRVLYSYNEQFF
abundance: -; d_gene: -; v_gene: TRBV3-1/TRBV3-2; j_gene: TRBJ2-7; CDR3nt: TGTGCCAGCAAGACCTCCGGGACAAACTCCCACGAGCAGTACTTC; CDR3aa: CASKTSGTNSHEQYF
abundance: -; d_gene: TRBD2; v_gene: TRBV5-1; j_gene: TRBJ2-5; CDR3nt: TGCGCCAGCAGCTTGGCTGGCGGGGGGGCCAGGGAGACCCAGTACTTC; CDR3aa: CASSLAGGGARETQYF
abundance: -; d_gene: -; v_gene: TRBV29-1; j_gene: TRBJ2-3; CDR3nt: TGCAGCGTTCGGCGGGGACTTCTTGGGGATACGCAGTATTTT; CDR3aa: CSVRRGLLGDTQYF
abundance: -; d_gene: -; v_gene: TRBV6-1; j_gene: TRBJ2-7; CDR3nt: TGTGCCAGCAGTGAAGACTATGGGTCCTACGAGCAGTACTTC; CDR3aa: CASSEDYGSYEQYF
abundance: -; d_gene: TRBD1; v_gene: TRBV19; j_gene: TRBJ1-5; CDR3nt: TGTGCCAGTGCCCCTCGGACAGGGATAGGTCAGCCCCAGCATTTT; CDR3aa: CASAPRTGIGQPQHF
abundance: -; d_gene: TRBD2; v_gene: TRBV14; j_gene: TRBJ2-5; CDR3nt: TGTGCCAGCAGCGAAGACCACGGGGGGGCTCGAGAGACCCAGTACTTC; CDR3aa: CASSEDHGGARETQYF
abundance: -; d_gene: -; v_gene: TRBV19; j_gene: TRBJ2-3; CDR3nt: TGTGCCAGTAGTAACCCATTTGGCAGGGTCTCAGATACGCAGTATTTT; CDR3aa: CASSNPFGRVSDTQYF
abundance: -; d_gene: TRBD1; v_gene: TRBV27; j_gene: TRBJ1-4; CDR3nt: TGTGCCAGCAGTTCCGGACAGGGAACTAATGAAAAACTGTTTTTT; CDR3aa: CASSSGQGTNEKLFF
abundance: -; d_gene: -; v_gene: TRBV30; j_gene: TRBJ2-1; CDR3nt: TGTGCCTGGGGGGGTCCAGCGGAGCAGTTCTTC; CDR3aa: CAWGGPAEQFF
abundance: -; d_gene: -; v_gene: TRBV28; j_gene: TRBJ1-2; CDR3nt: TGTGCCAGCAGCTTACAGGGCTATGGCTACACCTTC; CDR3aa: CASSLQGYGYTF
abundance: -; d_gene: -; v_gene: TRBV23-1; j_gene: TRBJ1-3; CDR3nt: TGCGCCAGCAGTCCTGACAGTCCCTCTGGAAACACCATATATTTT; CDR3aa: CASSPDSPSGNTIYF
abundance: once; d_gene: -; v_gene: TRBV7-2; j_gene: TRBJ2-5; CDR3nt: TGTGCCAGCAGCTTTACAGTCCAAGAGACCCAGTACTTC; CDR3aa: CASSFTVQETQYF
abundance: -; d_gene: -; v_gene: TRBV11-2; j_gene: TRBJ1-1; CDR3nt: TGTGCCAGCAGCTTAGATCTGGTCGGGGAAAGCACTGAAGCTTTCTTT; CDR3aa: CASSLDLVGESTEAFF
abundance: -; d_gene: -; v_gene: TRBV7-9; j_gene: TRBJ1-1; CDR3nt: TGTGCCAGCAGCCCAGGGACTTCTGTAACTGAAGCTTTCTTT; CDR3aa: CASSPGTSVTEAFF
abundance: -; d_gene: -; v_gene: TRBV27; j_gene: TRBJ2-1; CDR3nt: TGTGCCAGCAGTTTTGTGGGCCCGGTCCATGAGCAGTTCTTC; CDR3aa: CASSFVGPVHEQFF
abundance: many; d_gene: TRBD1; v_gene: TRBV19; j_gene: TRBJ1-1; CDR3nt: TGTGCCAGTACCCAGGACAGGGTGCGGACTGAAGCTTTCTTT; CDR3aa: CASTQDRVRTEAFF
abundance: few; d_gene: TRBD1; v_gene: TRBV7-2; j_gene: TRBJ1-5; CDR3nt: TGTGCCAGCAGCTTTTCCCGACAGGGGGATCATCAGCCCCAGCATTTT; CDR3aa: CASSFSRQGDHQPQHF
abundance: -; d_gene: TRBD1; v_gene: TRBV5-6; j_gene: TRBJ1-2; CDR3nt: TGTGCCAGCAGCTTAGGGGGGACAGGGATTAACTATGGCTACACCTTC; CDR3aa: CASSLGGTGINYGYTF
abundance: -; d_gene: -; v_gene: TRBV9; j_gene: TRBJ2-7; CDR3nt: TGTGCCAGCAGCGTAGAGGGAGGCGAGCAGTACTTC; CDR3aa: CASSVEGGEQYF
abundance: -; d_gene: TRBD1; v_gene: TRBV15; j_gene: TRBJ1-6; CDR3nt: TGTGCCACCAGCAGAGATTCCGGACAGGGCTCGTATAATTCACCCCTCCACTTT; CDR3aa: CATSRDSGQGSYNSPLHF